Listed below are T cell receptor beta chains from one sample, sequenced in a study of T cell responses to AZD1222 COVID-19 vaccine. Only in-frame clones appear in the TCRdb table, and some are missing; sequencing was by immunoSEQ multiplex PCR. This sample has fewer than 150,000 clones, with 90% found just once. The sequencing here drew on peripheral blood, taken on day 0 of AZD1222 vaccination. The receptors shown here come from an adult in good health. CDR3s include the opening cysteine and the closing phenylalanine or tryptophan. D genes are given only for firm matches. Not every row has a clone size; where given, it reads once, few, many or a size class.

J gene: TRBJ2-7; V gene: TRBV7-9; clone size: NA; D gene: NA; CDR3 DNA: TGTGCCAGCAGCTCCCCAATAGGGCGGAACCGGGACCAGACCTACGAGCAGTACTTC; CDR3 protein: CASSSPIGRNRDQTYEQYF
J gene: TRBJ1-5; V gene: TRBV29-1; clone size: NA; D gene: NA; CDR3 DNA: TGCAGCGTTGAAACACAGAGCAATCAGCCCCAGCATTTT; CDR3 protein: CSVETQSNQPQHF
J gene: TRBJ1-1; V gene: TRBV29-1; clone size: NA; D gene: NA; CDR3 DNA: TGCAGCGTTGAACTTTCCAGCACTGAAGCTTTCTTT; CDR3 protein: CSVELSSTEAFF
J gene: TRBJ1-1; V gene: TRBV29-1; clone size: many; D gene: NA; CDR3 DNA: TGCAGCACTCATAACGATATGAACACTGAAGCTTTCTTT; CDR3 protein: CSTHNDMNTEAFF
J gene: TRBJ1-2; V gene: TRBV11-3; clone size: NA; D gene: TRBD1; CDR3 DNA: TGTGCCAGCAGCTTAAGACAGGGGGATGGCTACACCTTC; CDR3 protein: CASSLRQGDGYTF
J gene: TRBJ1-3; V gene: TRBV5-6; clone size: NA; D gene: NA; CDR3 DNA: TGTGCCAGCAGCTTGGAAACGAACAGGGCCTCTGGAAACACCATATATTTT; CDR3 protein: CASSLETNRASGNTIYF
J gene: TRBJ2-7; V gene: TRBV7-2; clone size: NA; D gene: TRBD2; CDR3 DNA: TGTGCCAGCAGCCGGGGAGGGAGTACTTCCTACGAGCAGTACTTC; CDR3 protein: CASSRGGSTSYEQYF
J gene: TRBJ1-3; V gene: TRBV2; clone size: NA; D gene: NA; CDR3 DNA: TGTGCCAGCAGGGCAGACAGCTCTGGAAACACCATATATTTT; CDR3 protein: CASRADSSGNTIYF
J gene: TRBJ2-1; V gene: TRBV20-1; clone size: NA; D gene: NA; CDR3 DNA: TGCAGTGCTAGAGTCCCCAATGAGCAGTTCTTC; CDR3 protein: CSARVPNEQFF
J gene: TRBJ2-4; V gene: TRBV3-1/TRBV3-2; clone size: NA; D gene: TRBD2; CDR3 DNA: TGTGCCAGCAGCCGTCGGACTAGCGGGGGGGCTGAAAACATTCAGTACTTC; CDR3 protein: CASSRRTSGGAENIQYF
J gene: TRBJ1-4; V gene: TRBV30; clone size: NA; D gene: NA; CDR3 DNA: TGTGCCTGGAGTGTCCTGCGGGCAACTAATGAAAAACTGTTTTTT; CDR3 protein: CAWSVLRATNEKLFF
J gene: TRBJ2-1; V gene: TRBV6-4; clone size: NA; D gene: NA; CDR3 DNA: TGTGCCAGCAGTGGGGGGACCCTCAATGAGCAGTTCTTC; CDR3 protein: CASSGGTLNEQFF
J gene: TRBJ2-7; V gene: TRBV5-1; clone size: NA; D gene: TRBD1; CDR3 DNA: TGCGCCAGCAGCTTGGGACAGGGGGGCCGCGAGCAGTACTTC; CDR3 protein: CASSLGQGGREQYF
J gene: TRBJ1-4; V gene: TRBV7-6; clone size: NA; D gene: NA; CDR3 DNA: TGTGCCAGCAGCTTAGACCTGGGGATGGGCGAAAAACTGTTTTTT; CDR3 protein: CASSLDLGMGEKLFF
J gene: TRBJ1-5; V gene: TRBV30; clone size: NA; D gene: NA; CDR3 DNA: TGTGCCTGGAGTGTACAGGTTAGCAATCAGCCCCAGCATTTT; CDR3 protein: CAWSVQVSNQPQHF
J gene: TRBJ2-1; V gene: TRBV5-1; clone size: NA; D gene: NA; CDR3 DNA: TGCGCCAGCAGGACAGACCACAATGAGCAGTTCTTC; CDR3 protein: CASRTDHNEQFF
J gene: TRBJ2-7; V gene: TRBV19; clone size: NA; D gene: TRBD1; CDR3 DNA: TGTGCCAGTAGTAGTTCGGGGACAGGGTACGACGAGCAGTACTTC; CDR3 protein: CASSSSGTGYDEQYF
J gene: TRBJ2-7; V gene: TRBV11-2; clone size: NA; D gene: TRBD2; CDR3 DNA: TGTGCCAGCAGCTTAGCCGCGGGAGCGGTCCTCTACGAGCAGTACTTC; CDR3 protein: CASSLAAGAVLYEQYF
J gene: TRBJ1-2; V gene: TRBV4-1; clone size: NA; D gene: NA; CDR3 DNA: TGCGCCAGCAGCCAGGCTGGGGGCGACCCTTATGGCTACACCTTC; CDR3 protein: CASSQAGGDPYGYTF
J gene: TRBJ2-2; V gene: TRBV9; clone size: NA; D gene: NA; CDR3 DNA: TGTGCCAGCAGCGCTACGGGCCACAGCCCCGGGGAGCTGTTTTTT; CDR3 protein: CASSATGHSPGELFF
J gene: TRBJ2-2; V gene: TRBV29-1; clone size: NA; D gene: NA; CDR3 DNA: TGCAGCGTTGCACGGACCGGGGAGCTGTTTTTT; CDR3 protein: CSVARTGELFF